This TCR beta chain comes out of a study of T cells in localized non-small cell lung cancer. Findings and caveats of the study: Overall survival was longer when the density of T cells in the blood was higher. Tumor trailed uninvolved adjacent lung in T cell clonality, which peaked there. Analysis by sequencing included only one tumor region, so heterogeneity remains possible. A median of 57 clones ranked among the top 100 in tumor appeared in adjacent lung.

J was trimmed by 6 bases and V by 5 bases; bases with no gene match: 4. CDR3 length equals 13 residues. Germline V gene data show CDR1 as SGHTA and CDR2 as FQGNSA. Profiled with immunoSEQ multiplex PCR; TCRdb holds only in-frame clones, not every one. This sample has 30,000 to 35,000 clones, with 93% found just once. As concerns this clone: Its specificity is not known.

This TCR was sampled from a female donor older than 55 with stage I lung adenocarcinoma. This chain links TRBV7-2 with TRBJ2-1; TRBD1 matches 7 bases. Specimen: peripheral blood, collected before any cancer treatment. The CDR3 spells CASSQDRANEQFF. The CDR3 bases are TGTGCCAGCAGCCAAGACAGGGCCAATGAGCAGTTCTTC.